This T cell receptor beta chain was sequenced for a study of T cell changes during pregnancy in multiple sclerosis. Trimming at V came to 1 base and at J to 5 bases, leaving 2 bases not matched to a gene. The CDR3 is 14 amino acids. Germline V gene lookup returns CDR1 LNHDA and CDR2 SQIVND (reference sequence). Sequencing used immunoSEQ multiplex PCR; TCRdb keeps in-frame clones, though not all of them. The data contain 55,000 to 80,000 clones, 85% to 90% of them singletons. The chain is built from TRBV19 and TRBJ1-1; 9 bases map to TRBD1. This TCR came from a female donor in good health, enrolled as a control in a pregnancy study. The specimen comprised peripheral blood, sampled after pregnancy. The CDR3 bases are TGTGCCAGTAGTATAGGACAGGGGGGAACTGAAGCTTTCTTT. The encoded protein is CASSIGQGGTEAFF.